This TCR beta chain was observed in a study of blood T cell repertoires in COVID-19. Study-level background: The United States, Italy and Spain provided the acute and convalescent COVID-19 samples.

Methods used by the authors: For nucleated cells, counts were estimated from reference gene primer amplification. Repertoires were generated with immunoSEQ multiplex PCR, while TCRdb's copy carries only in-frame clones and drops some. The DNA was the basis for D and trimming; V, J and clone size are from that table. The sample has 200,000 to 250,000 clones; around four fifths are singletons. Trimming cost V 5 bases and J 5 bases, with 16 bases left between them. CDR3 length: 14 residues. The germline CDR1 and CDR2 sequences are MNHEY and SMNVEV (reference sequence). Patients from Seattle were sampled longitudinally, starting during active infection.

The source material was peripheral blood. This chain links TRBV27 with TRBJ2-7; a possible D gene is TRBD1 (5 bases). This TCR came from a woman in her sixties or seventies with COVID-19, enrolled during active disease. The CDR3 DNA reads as TGTGCCAGCAGTCCCTCTCGGCAGGGCCACGAGCAGTACTTC. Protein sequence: CASSPSRQGHEQYF.